This TCR beta chain comes out of a study of blood T cell repertoires in COVID-19. Overall study context: There were acute and convalescent COVID-19 samples, and they came from the United States, Italy and Spain. PBMCs, B-cell-depleted T cells, or T cells provided the cDNA or gDNA that made up the material.

The authors' processing: Amplification from reference gene primers served as the basis for estimated nucleated cell counts. Measured with immunoSEQ multiplex PCR; TCRdb has only the in-frame clones, and not every one. The V and J calls and the clone size are those of that table, but D and trimming were determined from the DNA. Seen here are 240,000 or so clones, about 80% observed once, and the top ten hold approximately 9.4%. Germline CDR1 LNHDA, CDR2 SQIVND (reference sequence). V lost 6 bases and J 7 bases, leaving 19 bases between the germline ends. The CDR3 spans 15 residues. Sequenced input: peripheral blood. The chain combines TRBV19 with TRBJ2-1; D may be TRBD1 (6 bases). This TCR came from an elderly woman with acute or convalescent COVID-19. CDR3 sequence: CASSKQGTFYNEQFF. The CDR3 DNA sequence: TGTGCCAGTAGCAAACAGGGCACGTTCTATAATGAGCAGTTCTTC.